Listed here are 7 T cell receptor beta chains from one sample, sequenced in a study of blood T cell repertoires in COVID-19 (dated by TCRdb to about 2020). Libraries were prepared through the immunoSEQ multiplex PCR assay. TCRdb limited this immuneACCESS table to in-frame rearrangements with V and J called. A share of clones is missing; checked studies link under half to unresolved V genes, and the rest is unexplained. This sample holds 40,000 to 45,000 clones; more than 70% were observed only once. In total, the top ten clones hold just under 2.5% of the sample. The sequencing sample was made of peripheral blood. These receptors all stem from a human donor in a cohort sampled during active COVID-19.

The genes are TRBV5-1 and TRBJ2-1; TRBD2 aligns across 15 bases. The CDR3 sequence is 16 residues long. V dropped 4 bases and J dropped 7; count of bases not matched to a gene: 6. CDR1 and CDR2 (germline): SGHRS, YFSETQ. Here the CDR3 reads CASSPGTSGGFNEQFF. The CDR3 nucleotides read TGCGCCAGCAGCCCGGGGACTAGCGGGGGGTTTAATGAGCAGTTCTTC.

The rearrangement uses TRBV5-1 and TRBJ2-7; 9 nucleotides agree with TRBD2. The CDR3 is made up of 14 amino acids. J lost 1 base, V lost 4 bases, and 3 bases had no gene match. Germline V gives CDR1 SGHRS, CDR2 YFSETQ. The CDR3 here is CASSSGGQSYEQYF. The CDR3 DNA sequence: TGCGCCAGCAGCAGCGGGGGGCAGTCCTACGAGCAGTACTTC.

This clone has just one count. The rearrangement links TRBV6-1 to TRBJ2-3; D may be TRBD1 (5 bases). The CDR3 contains 16 residues. Germline CDR1 and CDR2: MNHNS and SASEGT. Trimming stripped 3 bases from V and 3 bases from J, with 16 bases between. CDR3: CASSDPVGHLTDTQYF. CDR3 nucleotide sequence: TGTGCCAGCAGTGACCCCGTGGGGCACCTAACAGATACGCAGTATTTT.

V and J are TRBV6-6 and TRBJ1-3; D might be TRBD1 (5 bases). Germline CDR1 reads MNHNY; CDR2 reads SVGAGI (reference sequence). The CDR3 has 16 residues. V was clipped by 8 bases and J by 2 bases, with 19 bases between them. The CDR3 sequence: CASGLGGSGPGNTIYF. CDR3 in DNA: TGTGCCAGCGGGCTTGGGGGGAGTGGACCTGGAAACACCATATATTTT.

The chain carries TRBV3-1 (or the pseudogene TRBV3-2) and TRBJ2-6; TRBD1 aligns across 11 bases. The CDR3 has 16 amino acids. The germline gives CDR1 LGHDT, CDR2 YNNKEL (reference sequence). Germline trimming cut 1 base from V and 15 bases from J; bases unmatched to any gene: 11. In nucleotides, the CDR3 is TGTGCCAGCAGCCAAGCCGTGGCGGGACAGGGGGGAGGCCTGACTTTC. Its translation is CASSQAVAGQGGGLTF.

The V and J genes are TRBV11-2 and TRBJ2-1; possible D gene TRBD2, 5 bases. Germline V gives CDR1 SGHAT, CDR2 FQNNGV. V was clipped by 4 bases and J by 5 bases, with 9 bases between them. The CDR3 contains 13 residues. The CDR3 reads CASSYQTNNEQFF. DNA of the CDR3: TGTGCCAGCAGCTACCAGACTAACAATGAGCAGTTCTTC.

This rearrangement joins TRBV19 to TRBJ2-6; 12 nucleotides line up with TRBD1. The CDR3 length is 20 residues. Trimming cost V 2 bases and J 2 bases; bases outside gene matches: 10. Germline CDR1 and CDR2: LNHDA and SQIVND (reference sequence). In DNA form, the CDR3 reads TGTGCCAGTAGTATATTACGGGACAGGGGGCTGCCAGCTGGGGCCAACGTCCTGACTTTC. Encoded protein: CASSILRDRGLPAGANVLTF.